This TCR beta chain was identified in a study of siplizumab effects on memory and regulatory T cells. The repertoire was sequenced with immunoSEQ multiplex PCR; TCRdb's copy has only in-frame clones and lacks some. The sample yields under 150,000 clones, 90% to 95% seen once. Study observations and caveats: A mean of roughly 68% of mappable alloreactive CD4+ clones were Treg-derived with siplizumab, compared with 26.9% in controls. Only a minor fraction of alloreactive clones mapped to unstimulated subsets. Apparently key alloresponse contributors, naive T cells also seemed more diverse than memory cells.

This clone appeared a single time. The target antigen is unknown. Germline V gene lookup returns CDR1 SGHVS and CDR2 FQNEAQ. V was shortened by 4 bases and J by 9 bases, with 13 bases between the two germline ends. The CDR3 spans 14 residues. The sample consisted of non-Treg CD4+ T cells sorted from blood. The sequence was obtained from a human donor in good health. The chain joins TRBV7-8 to TRBJ1-6; D is ambiguous. The CDR3 DNA is TGTGCCAGCAGCTCCTTGAAGTTTGGTTCACCCCTCCACTTT. Residues: CASSSLKFGSPLHF.